What follows are 28 T cell receptor beta chains derived from one specimen sequenced in a study of early T cells in non-severe SARS-CoV-2 infection. TCRdb independently ran MiXCR on the 5' RACE reads; one entry per CDR3 protein. The sample comprises around 92,000 distinct CDR3 sequences, around 10% of which are singletons, and approximately 5.3% rests with the top ten. The sequenced sample consisted of whole blood. The receptors were sampled from an adult who was a healthcare worker with PCR-confirmed SARS-CoV-2 infection or an uninfected control (not recorded which).

This clonotype was observed at least ten times. V is TRBV27 and J is TRBJ1-2; a weak D match, TRBD1 (5 bases). Germline loops: CDR1 MNHEY, CDR2 SMNVEV (reference sequence). The V and J ends lost 2 bases and 5 bases respectively, with 12 bases between them. This CDR3 spans 14 amino acids. The CDR3 bases are TGTGCCAGCAGTTTAGGGGGATTTCCTTATGGCTACACCTTC. As protein: CASSLGGFPYGYTF.

There are many counts of this clonotype. This sequence joins TRBV7-6 and TRBJ2-4, with D uncertain. V lost 1 base and J 11 bases, leaving 15 bases between the germline ends. Germline V gene lookup returns CDR1 SGHVS and CDR2 FNYEAQ. The CDR3 sequence is 14 residues long. CDR3 DNA: TGTGCCAGCAGCTTAGAAGGAACAGCATCGGTTCAGTACTTC. Amino acid sequence: CASSLEGTASVQYF.

This clonotype was found a few times. The chain recombines TRBV7-2 with TRBJ1-1; D is possibly TRBD1 (5 bases). Germline loops: CDR1 SGHTA, CDR2 FQGNSA. CDR3 length equals 16 residues. Deletions cut 5 bases from V and 0 bases from J, with 16 bases between. The CDR3 loop reads CASSRGWIRLNTEAFF. CDR3 in DNA: TGTGCCAGCAGCCGGGGCTGGATCCGGTTGAACACTGAAGCTTTCTTT.

The V and J genes are TRBV2 and TRBJ2-2; tentative D call: TRBD2 (6 bases). There are 16 residues in the CDR3. The germline V gene has CDR1 SNHLY and CDR2 FYNNEI. The V end was cut by 6 bases, the J end by 1 base, with 15 bases between. The CDR3 bases are TGTGCCAGCAGCGTGGAGGGGCTAATGAACACCGGGGAGCTGTTTTTT. Translating it yields CASSVEGLMNTGELFF.

V gene TRBV18 combines with J gene TRBJ2-5, with D hard to call. V was pared by 0 bases and J by 1 base, with 3 bases between. The length of the CDR3 is 13 residues. Germline loops: CDR1 KGHSH, CDR2 LQKENI. The CDR3 nucleotides read TGTGCCAGCTCACCACCGGGCCAAGAGACCCAGTACTTC. It codes for CASSPPGQETQYF.

This clonotype has more than one count but fewer than ten. J is TRBJ2-7 and V is TRBV5-1, with D unclear. V was trimmed by 1 base and J by 2 bases, leaving 7 bases between them. The CDR3 is 13 amino acids. CDR1 is SGHRS and CDR2 is YFSETQ in the germline V gene. The CDR3 DNA sequence: TGCGCCAGCAGCTTGAACACACCCTACGAGCAGTACTTC. Translating gives CASSLNTPYEQYF. Full variable domain (remainder filled in from reference TRBV5-1 and TRBJ2-7): KAGVTQTPRYLIKTRGQQVTLSCSPISGHRSVSWYQQTPGQGLQFLFEYFSETQRNKGNFPGRFSGRQFSNSRSEMNVSTLELGDSALYLCASSLNTPYEQYFGPGTRLTVT.

This clonotype appeared many times. The chain links TRBV13 to TRBJ2-1; no definite D call. The V and J ends lost 3 bases and 9 bases respectively, with 9 bases between them. Germline V gene data show CDR1 as PRHDT and CDR2 as FYEKMQ (reference sequence). CDR3 length: 12 amino acids. CDR3 residues: CASSLRSSEQFF. The DNA of the CDR3 is TGTGCCAGCAGCTTGAGGAGCAGTGAGCAGTTCTTC.

This sequence joins TRBV5-1 and TRBJ2-7; D gene unclear. Germline loops: CDR1 SGHRS, CDR2 YFSETQ. V lost 2 bases and J lost 3, with 12 bases in between. CDR3 size: 14 residues. As DNA, the CDR3 is TGCGCCAGCAGCTTTTCACCGAGTGTCTACGAGCAGTACTTC. This codes for CASSFSPSVYEQYF.

V usage is TRBV20-1 and J usage is TRBJ1-6; TRBD1 is a possible D gene (5 bases). The CDR3 has 16 residues. The germline V gene encodes CDR1 DFQATT and CDR2 SNEGSKA (reference sequence). Deletions cut 2 bases from V and 7 bases from J, with 18 bases between. The CDR3, as DNA: TGCAGTGCTAGACCAGGGATGGGCGTCGCGAATTCACCCCTCCACTTT. Its translation is CSARPGMGVANSPLHF.

In this sample, this clonotype turned up a few times. This rearrangement joins TRBV20-1 to TRBJ2-4; tentative D call: TRBD1 (6 bases). The CDR3 runs to 14 residues. CDR1 and CDR2 (germline): DFQATT, SNEGSKA (reference sequence). V lost 4 bases to trimming and J lost 6 bases, with 16 bases between them. This CDR3 reads CSAKGGSRGNIQYF. CDR3 nucleotide sequence: TGCAGTGCTAAAGGGGGTTCTCGGGGAAACATTCAGTACTTC.

There are many counts of this clonotype. The V and J genes are TRBV29-1 and TRBJ2-5, with D unclear. V lost 6 bases to trimming and J lost 1 base, with 9 bases between them. Germline CDR1 SQVTM, CDR2 ANQGSEA. CDR3 length equals 12 residues. The DNA of the CDR3 is TGCAGCGTCCGGTCGCTCCAAGAGACCCAGTACTTC. This gives the protein CSVRSLQETQYF.

This chain joins TRBV12-3 or TRBV12-4 and TRBJ2-5; perhaps TRBD1 as D (5 bases). The CDR3 is 13 amino acids. The V gene lost 7 bases and the J gene lost 5 bases, with 14 bases spanning the gap. This CDR3 is CASTPSGIETQYF. CDR3 sequence (DNA): TGTGCCAGCACCCCCTCAGGGATTGAGACCCAGTACTTC.

The chain uses TRBV29-1 and TRBJ1-2; perhaps TRBD1 as D (5 bases). Germline V lookup: CDR1 SQVTM, CDR2 ANQGSEA. V lost 3 bases, J lost 9 bases, and 11 bases lay in between. CDR3 length: 11 amino acids. The CDR3 bases are TGCAGCGTTGAGGGGACCGCTCGCTACACCTTC. It codes for CSVEGTARYTF.

In its sample, this clonotype was seen a few times. This chain connects TRBV29-1 to TRBJ1-2; D gene uncertain. With 4 bases removed from V and 8 bases from J, the gap between germline ends came to 17 bases. Germline CDR1 SQVTM, CDR2 ANQGSEA. The CDR3 is made up of 13 amino acids. CDR3 nucleotides: TGCAGCGTTGGGGAGGCAGGCGTAGGGGGCTACACCTTC. It is translated as CSVGEAGVGGYTF.

Only a few counts were recorded for this clonotype. The rearrangement links TRBV29-1 to TRBJ2-3; 7 nucleotides align to TRBD1. The trim removed 2 bases at V and 3 bases at J, leaving 17 bases unmatched. This CDR3 comprises 18 residues. Germline loops: CDR1 SQVTM, CDR2 ANQGSEA. CDR3 in DNA: TGCAGCGTTGAAAGGCCCAGAAGACAGGGAAAATGGACAGATACGCAGTATTTT. This codes for CSVERPRRQGKWTDTQYF.

The genes are TRBV29-1 and TRBJ2-3; D is ambiguous. Between the trimmed V and J ends, which lost 4 bases and 0 bases, there was a span of 8 bases. This CDR3 is built from 13 residues. Germline-derived CDR1 and CDR2 are SQVTM and ANQGSEA. The CDR3 protein is CSVGHGSTDTQYF. The DNA of the CDR3 is TGCAGCGTTGGCCATGGGAGCACAGATACGCAGTATTTT.

This clonotype showed up just a few times. The V and J genes are TRBV3-1 and TRBJ1-1; weak D call: TRBD1 (5 bases). The germline gives CDR1 LGHDT, CDR2 YNNKEL (reference sequence). This CDR3 has 15 amino acids. Trimming cost V 5 bases and J 7 bases, with 20 bases left between them. The CDR3 loop reads CASSDHRGGSVEAFF. CDR3 bases: TGTGCCAGCAGCGATCACCGGGGCGGGTCGGTTGAAGCTTTCTTT.

In its sample, this clonotype was seen many times. V usage is TRBV2 and J usage is TRBJ2-6; the D gene could be TRBD1 or TRBD2 (5 bases each). V was shortened by 8 bases and J by 0 bases, with 11 bases between the two germline ends. Germline V lookup: CDR1 SNHLY, CDR2 FYNNEI. CDR3 length: 15 residues. As DNA, the CDR3 is TGTGCCAGCGGGGACGGTAGCTCTGGGGCCAACGTCCTGACTTTC. This gives the protein CASGDGSSGANVLTF.

The CDR3 coding sequence is TGTGCCAGCAGCAAAAAACAGGGGGCGCGGCAGCCCCAGCATTTT. Residues: CASSKKQGARQPQHF. This sequence joins TRBV7-8 and TRBJ1-5; 9 positions match TRBD1. This CDR3 is built from 15 residues. Trimming removed 5 bases from V and 7 bases from J; junction bases left unmatched: 9. Germline V gene sequence: CDR1 SGHVS, CDR2 FQNEAQ.

The chain employs TRBV29-1 and TRBJ2-1; TRBD2 agrees at 9 bases. This CDR3 comprises 14 residues. The germline CDR1 and CDR2 sequences are SQVTM and ANQGSEA. The CDR3 DNA sequence: TGCACCACCTCTCGGGCGGGGGGGTACAATGAGCAGTTCTTC. Translated, it gives CTTSRAGGYNEQFF.

CDR3 DNA sequence: TGCGCCAGCAGCTTGGGACTAGCGCCGGATGAGCAGTTCTTC. Its translation: CASSLGLAPDEQFF. V and J are TRBV5-1 and TRBJ2-1, with TRBD2 matching 8 bases. CDR1 and CDR2 (germline): SGHRS, YFSETQ. The CDR3 runs to 14 residues. With V trimmed by 0 bases and J by 8 bases, 4 bases remained unmatched.

The chain uses TRBV28 and TRBJ2-3; the D gene could be TRBD1 or TRBD2 (5 bases each). With 6 bases removed from V and 4 bases from J, the gap between germline ends came to 17 bases. Germline assignment: CDR1 MDHEN and CDR2 SYDVKM. The CDR3 runs to 15 residues. The CDR3, as DNA: TGTGCCAGCAGCACGGGACCCCGAGCGGCAGATACGCAGTATTTT. It codes for CASSTGPRAADTQYF. The variable domain in full, with the rest retrieved from reference TRBV28 and TRBJ2-3, is DVKVTQSSRYLVKRTGEKVFLECVQDMDHENMFWYRQDPGLGLRLIYFSYDVKMKEKGDIPEGYSVSREKKERFSLILESASTNQTSMYLCASSTGPRAADTQYFGPGTRLTVL.

This clonotype came up a few times. The rearrangement links TRBV2 to TRBJ2-1, with TRBD1 as a possible D gene (6 bases). Germline V gives CDR1 SNHLY, CDR2 FYNNEI. This CDR3 spans 10 amino acids. V was pared by 8 bases and J by 10 bases, with 9 bases between. This CDR3 is CASQGLEQFF. The CDR3 DNA reads TGTGCCAGCCAGGGGCTAGAGCAGTTCTTC.

At least ten counts were recorded for this clonotype. The V gene is TRBV12-3 or TRBV12-4, the J gene TRBJ2-5; D is ambiguous. This CDR3 comprises 13 residues. Between the trimmed V and J ends, which lost 3 bases and 5 bases, there was a span of 10 bases. CDR3 in amino acids: CASSFVVLETQYF. DNA of the CDR3: TGTGCCAGCAGTTTTGTGGTTCTGGAGACCCAGTACTTC.

The chain joins TRBV5-5 to TRBJ2-7, with a weak D call TRBD1 (6 bases). Between the trimmed V and J ends, which lost 0 bases and 2 bases, there was a span of 9 bases. The length of the CDR3 is 14 residues. Germline CDR1 and CDR2: SGHKS and YYEKEE (reference sequence). The CDR3: CASSLGDKTYEQYF. Here the CDR3 DNA reads TGTGCCAGCAGCTTGGGGGACAAGACCTACGAGCAGTACTTC.

The chain employs TRBV20-1 and TRBJ1-1; weak D call: TRBD1 (6 bases). Trimming took off 1 base at V and 7 bases at J, with 16 bases between the two ends. The germline gives CDR1 DFQATT, CDR2 SNEGSKA (reference sequence). CDR3 length: 14 amino acids. The CDR3 DNA reads as TGCAGTGCTAGAGTGCCAAGGCGGACAGTTGAAGCTTTCTTT. Translated, it gives CSARVPRRTVEAFF.

This clonotype was seen many times. Here the CDR3 reads CASSQLGSGPGAETQYF. CDR3 coding DNA: TGTGCCAGCTCACAACTCGGGTCGGGACCCGGAGCTGAGACCCAGTACTTC. This chain uses TRBV18 with TRBJ2-5, with D perhaps given as TRBD1 or TRBD2 (5 bases each). This CDR3 region has 17 residues. Germline V gene data show CDR1 as KGHSH and CDR2 as LQKENI. With 4 bases removed from V and 5 bases from J, the gap between germline ends came to 23 bases.

V usage is TRBV6-5 and J usage is TRBJ2-1; D may be TRBD1 (6 bases). CDR3 length: 13 amino acids. Germline loops: CDR1 MNHEY, CDR2 SVGAGI. The V end lost 0 bases, the J end lost 9 bases, and 9 bases lay between the germline ends. As DNA, the CDR3 is TGTGCCAGCAGTTACTCTAGGGGGATTGAGCAGTTCTTC. Encoded protein: CASSYSRGIEQFF.